This TCR beta chain was captured in a study of T cells in women clearing cervical HPV infection (dated by TCRdb to about 2018). With regard to the full study: The cases were 25 to 30 women with histologically confirmed HPV16-related CIN3 or worse, and 2 of those women had invasive cancers. Controls were 25 women whose single incident HPV16 infection cleared within 12 months without precancer or cancer developing. Case blood was taken at the visit when the lesion was first identified, whereas control blood was taken when infection was no longer detected. For cases, a median interval of 149 days, with an interquartile range of about 90 to 210 days, was observed between lesion detection and blood sampling. Since only a few of the women had HLA typing available, the possibility that HLA type was acting as a confounder could not be ruled out. The exploratory proof-of-principle case-control study was nested within the Guanacaste HPV Natural History Study in Costa Rica and compared TCR repertoires across cervical HPV16 outcomes. Cases and controls were matched on year of sample collection and on age within five years. Median age was about 30 years in cases versus just over 37 in controls, and baseline characteristics did not differ significantly. The parent cohort enrolled 10,049 women aged 18 or older in Guanacaste, Costa Rica, in about 1993 to 1994 and followed the women for seven years. As quality controls, five blinded duplicates were added to each group, bringing the total to approximately 60 samples made up of around 50 participants and approximately ten replicates.

TCR beta CDR3 regions were amplified by multiplex PCR from an average of roughly 1,200 ng genomic DNA per sample using the immunoSEQ assay. To correct primer bias, the assay used a complete synthetic TCR repertoire to set an amplification baseline. Amplicons were sequenced on the Illumina platform. The original methods were these. Sequence errors were corrected by clustering with frequency ratios and a modified nearest-neighbor algorithm, and the sequences were then analyzed in the immunoSEQ Analyzer using IMGT gene definitions. At each rarefaction depth, TCR richness and evenness were averaged across 20 rarefaction repeats, and any sample with fewer sequences than the depth was left out. V, D and J gene relative abundances were compared between groups with Wilcoxon rank sum tests, applying FDR correction. For the blinded duplicates, the intraclass correlation was nearly 96% for TCR richness and averaged about 76% across roughly 69 gene segments. What TCRdb holds here is the immuneACCESS table cut down to in-frame rearrangements. Part of the clones is not present; checked against another copy, under half of the missing clones reflect an unresolved V gene, and the others are unexplained. For V, J and clone size, that table is used; D and trimming come from the DNA. This sample's table carries approximately 44,000 clones. Approximately 1.3% of the sample goes to the ten largest clones.

Every participant had a single incident cervical HPV16 infection, and prevalent HPV16 infections were excluded. Cervical HPV DNA was detected with MY09/MY11 PCR, and genotyping was done with dot-blot hybridization. Roughly 15 mL of heparinized blood were centrifuged, and the buffy coat was split into aliquots, frozen at -30 degrees C, and then kept at -80 degrees C. QIAGEN kits were used to extract genomic DNA from buffy coat specimens. With respect to this clone: Its antigen is currently not known. The DNA ends 3 residues before the CDR3 does, and the rest of the CDR3 is filled in from the germline J gene.

The germline V gene yields MDHEN for CDR1 and SYDVKM for CDR2. The V end gives up 6 bases and the J end 6 bases, leaving 14 bases in the junction not matched to a gene. Reading from cysteine to phenylalanine, the CDR3 counts 16 amino acids. The DNA covers only part of the CDR3, 39 bases in frame from base 1. Points the paper makes about the study in general: TCR repertoire richness was significantly higher in CIN3+ cases than in controls across sequencing depths, while evenness did not differ. Because of the cross-sectional design, the study could not determine whether the associations came before infection or resulted from infection, and neither effector/memory subsets nor HPV-specific T cells were isolated. Cases had lower TRBV6-7 relative abundance than controls (0.11% versus 0.16%; Bonferroni P = 0.0008). T-cell numbers per sample were unknown, so richness differences could reflect varying T-cell content rather than repertoire biology. By combining richness with V gene abundances, random forest classifiers separated cases from controls with an estimated AUC of 0.83.

Sequenced: blood buffy coat. The TCR was taken from a woman between 18 and 75 years old with a cervical HPV16 infection that either progressed to CIN3+ or cleared (not recorded which). The chain employs TRBV28 and TRBJ2-7, with 10 bases in between that match TRBD2. The part of the CDR3 DNA that was read is TGTGCCAGCAGCCGAATAAGCGGGGGGGCGATTCTCGAG. Its protein product is CASSRISGGAILE. The CDR3, in full, reads CASSRISGGAILEQYF.